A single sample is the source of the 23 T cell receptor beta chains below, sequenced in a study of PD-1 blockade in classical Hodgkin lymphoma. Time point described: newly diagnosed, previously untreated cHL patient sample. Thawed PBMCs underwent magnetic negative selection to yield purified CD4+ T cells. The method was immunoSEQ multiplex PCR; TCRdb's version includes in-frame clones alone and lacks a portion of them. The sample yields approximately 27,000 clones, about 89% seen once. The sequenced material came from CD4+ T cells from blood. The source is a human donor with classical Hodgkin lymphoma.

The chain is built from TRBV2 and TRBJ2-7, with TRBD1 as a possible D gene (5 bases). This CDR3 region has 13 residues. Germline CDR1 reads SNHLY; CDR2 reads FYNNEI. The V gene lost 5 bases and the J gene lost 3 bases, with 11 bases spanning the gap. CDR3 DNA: TGTGCCAGCAGTTCACAGGTCGGCTACGAGCAGTACTTC. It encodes CASSSQVGYEQYF.

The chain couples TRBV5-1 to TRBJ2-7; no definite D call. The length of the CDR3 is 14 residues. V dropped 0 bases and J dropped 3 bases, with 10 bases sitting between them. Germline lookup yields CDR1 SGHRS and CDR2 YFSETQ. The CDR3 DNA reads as TGCGCCAGCAGCTTGGCGCTCTCCCACTACGAGCAGTACTTC. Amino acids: CASSLALSHYEQYF.

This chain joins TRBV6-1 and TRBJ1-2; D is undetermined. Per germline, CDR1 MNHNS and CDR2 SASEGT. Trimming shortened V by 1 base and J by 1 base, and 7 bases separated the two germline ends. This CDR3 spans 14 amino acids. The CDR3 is CASSEVSFNYGYTF. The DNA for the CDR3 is TGTGCCAGCAGTGAAGTTTCCTTTAACTATGGCTACACCTTC.

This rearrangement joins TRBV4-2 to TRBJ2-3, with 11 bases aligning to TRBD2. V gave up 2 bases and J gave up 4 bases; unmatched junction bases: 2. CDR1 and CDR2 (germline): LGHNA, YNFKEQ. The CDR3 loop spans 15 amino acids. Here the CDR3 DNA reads TGTGCCAGCAGCCAATTAGCGGGGGGGCCAGATACGCAGTATTTT. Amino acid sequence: CASSQLAGGPDTQYF.

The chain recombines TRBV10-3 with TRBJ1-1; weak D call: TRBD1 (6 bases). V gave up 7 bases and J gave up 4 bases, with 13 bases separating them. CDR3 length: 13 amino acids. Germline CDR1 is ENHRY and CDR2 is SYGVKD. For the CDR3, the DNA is TGTGCCATCAAAAGGGGGTGGGGCACTGAAGCTTTCTTT. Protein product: CAIKRGWGTEAFF.

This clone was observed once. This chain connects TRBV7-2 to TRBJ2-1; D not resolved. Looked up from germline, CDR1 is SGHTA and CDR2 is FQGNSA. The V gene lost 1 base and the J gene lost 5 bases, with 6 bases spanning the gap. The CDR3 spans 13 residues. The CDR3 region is CASSLGDNNEQFF. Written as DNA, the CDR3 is TGTGCCAGCAGCTTAGGAGACAACAATGAGCAGTTCTTC.

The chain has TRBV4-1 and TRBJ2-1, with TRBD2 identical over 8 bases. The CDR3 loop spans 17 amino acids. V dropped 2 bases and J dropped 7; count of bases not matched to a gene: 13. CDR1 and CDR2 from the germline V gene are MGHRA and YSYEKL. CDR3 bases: TGCGCCAGCAGCCAACCTCTTTTCGCGGGAGGTGGAAATGAGCAGTTCTTC. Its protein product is CASSQPLFAGGGNEQFF.

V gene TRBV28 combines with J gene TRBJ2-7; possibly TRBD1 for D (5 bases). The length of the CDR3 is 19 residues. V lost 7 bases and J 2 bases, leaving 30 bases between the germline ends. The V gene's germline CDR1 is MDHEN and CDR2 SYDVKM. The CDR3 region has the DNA TGTGCCAGCACAAACCCTCATGGCGCAGGGCCAAAGGGGACCTACGAGCAGTACTTC. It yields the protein CASTNPHGAGPKGTYEQYF. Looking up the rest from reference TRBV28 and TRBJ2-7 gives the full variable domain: DVKVTQSSRYLVKRTGEKVFLECVQDMDHENMFWYRQDPGLGLRLIYFSYDVKMKEKGDIPEGYSVSREKKERFSLILESASTNQTSMYLCASTNPHGAGPKGTYEQYFGPGTRLTVT.

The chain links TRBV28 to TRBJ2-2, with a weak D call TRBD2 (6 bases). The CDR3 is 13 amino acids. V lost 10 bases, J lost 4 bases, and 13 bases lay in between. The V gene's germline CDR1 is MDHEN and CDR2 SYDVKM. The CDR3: CAIRRAGTGELFF. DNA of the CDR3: TGTGCCATTCGGAGGGCCGGCACCGGGGAGCTGTTTTTT.

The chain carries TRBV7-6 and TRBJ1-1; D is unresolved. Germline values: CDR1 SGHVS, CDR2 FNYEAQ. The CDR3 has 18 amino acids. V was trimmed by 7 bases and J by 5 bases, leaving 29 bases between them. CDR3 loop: CASTKMARDSVRETEAFF. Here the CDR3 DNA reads TGTGCCAGCACTAAAATGGCCCGGGATAGCGTTCGGGAGACTGAAGCTTTCTTT.

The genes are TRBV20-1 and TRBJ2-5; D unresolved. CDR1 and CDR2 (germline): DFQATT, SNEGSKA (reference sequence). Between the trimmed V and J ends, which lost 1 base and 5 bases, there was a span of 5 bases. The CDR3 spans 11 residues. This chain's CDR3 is CSARVGETQYF. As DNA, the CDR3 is TGCAGTGCTAGAGTGGGGGAGACCCAGTACTTC.

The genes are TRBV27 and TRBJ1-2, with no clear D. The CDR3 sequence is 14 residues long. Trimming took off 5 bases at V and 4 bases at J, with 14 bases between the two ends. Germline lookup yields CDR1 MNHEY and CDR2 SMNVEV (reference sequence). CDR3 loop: CASSPKPDFYGYTF. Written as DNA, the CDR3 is TGTGCCAGCAGTCCGAAGCCGGACTTCTATGGCTACACCTTC.

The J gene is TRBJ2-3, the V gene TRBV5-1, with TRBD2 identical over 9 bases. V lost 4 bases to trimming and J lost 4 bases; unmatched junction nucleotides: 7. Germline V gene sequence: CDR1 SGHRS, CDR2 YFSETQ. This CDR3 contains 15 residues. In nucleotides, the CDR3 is TGCGCCAGCAGCCCGGAGGCTAGCGGGGCAGATACGCAGTATTTT. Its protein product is CASSPEASGADTQYF. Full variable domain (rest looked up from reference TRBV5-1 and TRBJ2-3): KAGVTQTPRYLIKTRGQQVTLSCSPISGHRSVSWYQQTPGQGLQFLFEYFSETQRNKGNFPGRFSGRQFSNSRSEMNVSTLELGDSALYLCASSPEASGADTQYFGPGTRLTVL.

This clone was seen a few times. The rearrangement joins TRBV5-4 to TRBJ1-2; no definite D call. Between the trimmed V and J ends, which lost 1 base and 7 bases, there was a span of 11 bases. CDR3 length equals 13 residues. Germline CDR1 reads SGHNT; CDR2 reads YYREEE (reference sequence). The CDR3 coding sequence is TGTGCCAGCAGCTTGCGGTTGGAAGGTGGCTACACCTTC. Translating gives CASSLRLEGGYTF.

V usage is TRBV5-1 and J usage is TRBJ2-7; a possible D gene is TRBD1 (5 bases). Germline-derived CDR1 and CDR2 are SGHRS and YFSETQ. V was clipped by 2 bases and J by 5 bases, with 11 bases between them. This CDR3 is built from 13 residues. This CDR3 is CASSFQGFDEQYF. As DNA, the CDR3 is TGCGCCAGCAGCTTCCAGGGTTTCGACGAGCAGTACTTC.

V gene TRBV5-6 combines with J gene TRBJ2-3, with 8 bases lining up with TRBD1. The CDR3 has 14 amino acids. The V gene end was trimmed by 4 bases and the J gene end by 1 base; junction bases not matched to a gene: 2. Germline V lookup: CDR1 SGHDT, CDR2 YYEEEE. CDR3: CASSTGQGTDTQYF. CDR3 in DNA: TGTGCCAGCAGCACGGGACAGGGCACAGATACGCAGTATTTT. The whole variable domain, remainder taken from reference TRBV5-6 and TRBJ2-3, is DAGVTQSPTHLIKTRGQQVTLRCSPKSGHDTVSWYQQALGQGPQFIFQYYEEEERQRGNFPDRFSGHQFPNYSSELNVNALLLGDSALYLCASSTGQGTDTQYFGPGTRLTVL.

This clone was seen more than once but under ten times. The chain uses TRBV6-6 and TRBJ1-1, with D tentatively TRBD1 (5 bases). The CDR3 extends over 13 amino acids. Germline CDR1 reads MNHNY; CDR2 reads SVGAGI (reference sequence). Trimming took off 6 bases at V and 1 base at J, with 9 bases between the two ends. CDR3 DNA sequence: TGTGCCAGCAGCCCGGGACGGAACACTGAAGCTTTCTTT. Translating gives CASSPGRNTEAFF.

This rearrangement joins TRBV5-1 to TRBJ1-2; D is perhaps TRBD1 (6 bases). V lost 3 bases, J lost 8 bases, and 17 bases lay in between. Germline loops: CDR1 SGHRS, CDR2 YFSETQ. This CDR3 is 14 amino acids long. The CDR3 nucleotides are TGCGCCAGCAGCTGGGACACGGACTTTATGGGCTACACCTTC. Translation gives CASSWDTDFMGYTF.

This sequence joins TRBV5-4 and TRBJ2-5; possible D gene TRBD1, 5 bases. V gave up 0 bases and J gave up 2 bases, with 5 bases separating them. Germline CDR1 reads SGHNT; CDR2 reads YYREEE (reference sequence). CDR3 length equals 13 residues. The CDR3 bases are TGTGCCAGCAGCTTGGGACAGCAAGAGACCCAGTACTTC. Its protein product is CASSLGQQETQYF.

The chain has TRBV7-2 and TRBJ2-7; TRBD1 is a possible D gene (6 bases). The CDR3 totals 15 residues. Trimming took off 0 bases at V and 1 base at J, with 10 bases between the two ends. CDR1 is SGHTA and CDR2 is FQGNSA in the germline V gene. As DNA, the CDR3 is TGTGCCAGCAGCTTAGCGCCAGGGGAATCCTACGAGCAGTACTTC. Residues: CASSLAPGESYEQYF.

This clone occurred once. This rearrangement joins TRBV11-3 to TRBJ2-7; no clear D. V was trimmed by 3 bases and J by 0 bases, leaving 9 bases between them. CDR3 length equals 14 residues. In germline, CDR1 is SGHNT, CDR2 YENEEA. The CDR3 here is CASSLGWDSYEQYF. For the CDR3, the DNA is TGTGCCAGCAGCTTGGGATGGGACTCCTACGAGCAGTACTTC. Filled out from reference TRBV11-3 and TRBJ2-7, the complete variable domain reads EAGVVQSPRYKIIEKKQPVAFWCNPISGHNTLYWYLQNLGQGPELLIRYENEEAVDDSQLPKDRFSAERLKGVDSTLKIQPAELGDSAVYLCASSLGWDSYEQYFGPGTRLTVT.

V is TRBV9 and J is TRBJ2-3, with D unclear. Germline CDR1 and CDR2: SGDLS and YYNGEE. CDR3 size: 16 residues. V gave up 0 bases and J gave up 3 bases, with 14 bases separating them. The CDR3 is CASSVEGPYFTDTQYF. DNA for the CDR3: TGTGCCAGCAGCGTAGAGGGCCCATATTTTACAGATACGCAGTATTTT.

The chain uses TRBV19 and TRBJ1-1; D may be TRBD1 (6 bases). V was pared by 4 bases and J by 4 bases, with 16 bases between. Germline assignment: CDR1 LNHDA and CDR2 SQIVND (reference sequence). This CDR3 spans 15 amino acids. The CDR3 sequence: CASSKTRGRGTEAFF. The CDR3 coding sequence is TGTGCCAGTAGTAAAACAAGGGGGAGAGGCACTGAAGCTTTCTTT.